This T cell receptor beta chain was found in a study of T cells after posttransplantation cyclophosphamide. As for this clone: What it recognizes is unknown.

General observations from the study: Recipient CMV seropositivity and CMV reactivation strongly tracked TRB clonality. Blood and skin or GI T cell repertoires showed limited TRB overlap. Later post-transplant blood repertoires were often dominated by donor CD8+ memory clones.

Cyclophosphamide on days +3 and +4 followed busulfan-fludarabine conditioning and a marrow graft. Measured with immunoSEQ multiplex PCR; TCRdb has only the in-frame clones, and not every one. This repertoire shows some 6,700 clones, about 80% found once; its top ten account for 20% to 25%. The sample here was PBMCs, taken after allogeneic stem cell transplant with posttransplant cyclophosphamide. The clonotype was recovered from a female patient in her 50s who received an allogeneic stem cell transplant from a related donor, was CMV-positive, and had no GVHD. Some T cells may originate from the graft donor.

CDR3 sequence reads: CASSLIGTGVFEQFF. The CDR3 nucleotides are TGCGCCAGCAGCTTGATTGGGACAGGGGTGTTTGAGCAGTTCTTC. The rearrangement links TRBV5-1 to TRBJ2-1, with 10 bases fitting TRBD1. Trimming removed 1 base from V and 9 bases from J; junction bases left unmatched: 7. CDR3 length: 15 residues. Germline CDR1 and CDR2: SGHRS and YFSETQ.